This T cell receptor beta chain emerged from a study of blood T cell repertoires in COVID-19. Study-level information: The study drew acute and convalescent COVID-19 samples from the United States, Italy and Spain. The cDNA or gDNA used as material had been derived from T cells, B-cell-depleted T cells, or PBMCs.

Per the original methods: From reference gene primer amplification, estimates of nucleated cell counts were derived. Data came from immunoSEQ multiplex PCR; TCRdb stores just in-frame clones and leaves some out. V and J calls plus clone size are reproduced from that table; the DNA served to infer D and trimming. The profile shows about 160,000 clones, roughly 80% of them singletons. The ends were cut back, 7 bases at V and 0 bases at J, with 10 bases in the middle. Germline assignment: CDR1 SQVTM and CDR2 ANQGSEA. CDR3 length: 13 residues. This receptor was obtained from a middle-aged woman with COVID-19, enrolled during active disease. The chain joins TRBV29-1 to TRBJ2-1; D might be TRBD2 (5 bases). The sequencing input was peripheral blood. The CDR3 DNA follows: TGCAGCGGGACTCCAAGCTCCTACAATGAGCAGTTCTTC. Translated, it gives CSGTPSSYNEQFF.